This note documents a single T cell receptor beta chain sequence. This sample stems from a study of blood T cell repertoires in COVID-19. As for the study in general: The United States, Italy and Spain provided the acute and convalescent COVID-19 samples.

Sequencing was performed with immunoSEQ multiplex PCR; in TCRdb, only in-frame clones are kept and a portion is missing. The sample has about 67,000 clones; nearly 80% are singletons. The sample consisted of peripheral blood. This TCR was sampled from a woman aged 60-70 years with acute or convalescent COVID-19.

The CDR3 coding sequence is TGTGCCAGCAGCCTTACAGGGATAGAAGATACGCAGTATTTT. Protein sequence: CASSLTGIEDTQYF. V gene TRBV7-2 combines with J gene TRBJ2-3, with TRBD1 as a possible D gene (6 bases). Trimming took off 5 bases at V and 5 bases at J, with 14 bases between the two ends. CDR3 length equals 14 residues. Germline V lookup: CDR1 SGHTA, CDR2 FQGNSA.